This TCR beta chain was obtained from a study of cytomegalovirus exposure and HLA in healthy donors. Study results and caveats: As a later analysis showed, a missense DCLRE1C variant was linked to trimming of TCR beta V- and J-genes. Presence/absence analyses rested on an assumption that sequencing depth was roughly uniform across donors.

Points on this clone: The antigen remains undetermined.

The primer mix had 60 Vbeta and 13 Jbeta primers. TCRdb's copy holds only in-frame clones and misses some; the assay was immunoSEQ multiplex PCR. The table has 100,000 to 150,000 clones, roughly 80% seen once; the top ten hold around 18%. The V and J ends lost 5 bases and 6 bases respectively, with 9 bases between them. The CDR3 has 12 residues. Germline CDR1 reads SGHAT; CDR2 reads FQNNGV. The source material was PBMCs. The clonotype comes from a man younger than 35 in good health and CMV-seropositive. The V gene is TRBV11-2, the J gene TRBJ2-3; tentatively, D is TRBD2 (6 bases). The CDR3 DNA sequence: TGTGCCAGCAGCACTGGGGGGGATACGCAGTATTTT. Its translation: CASSTGGDTQYF.